Following are 16 T cell receptor beta chains from one sample sequenced in a study of cytomegalovirus exposure and HLA in healthy donors. In the PCR, 60 Vbeta and 13 Jbeta primers were used. The method was immunoSEQ multiplex PCR; TCRdb's version includes in-frame clones alone and lacks a portion of them. The data hold more than 85,000 clones, with 86% observed a single time. Sequencing was done on a sample of PBMCs. These receptors originate from a man aged 40-49 years in good health and CMV-seronegative.

The J gene is TRBJ1-1, the V gene TRBV6-5; D gene uncertain. This CDR3 spans 15 amino acids. Germline V gene lookup returns CDR1 MNHEY and CDR2 SVGAGI. With 1 base removed from V and 0 bases from J, the gap between germline ends came to 9 bases. The chain's CDR3 is CASSYFGGLNTEAFF. The CDR3 DNA is TGTGCCAGCAGTTACTTCGGAGGTCTGAACACTGAAGCTTTCTTT.

The chain employs TRBV19 and TRBJ1-5; 7 nucleotides line up with TRBD1. J was trimmed by 11 bases and V by 1 base; bases with no gene match: 26. Germline V gene data show CDR1 as LNHDA and CDR2 as SQIVND (reference sequence). The CDR3 has 20 residues. The DNA of the CDR3 is TGTGCCAGTAGTATAGGAGATCGAAGGGGAGTTCCTATGGTTCAGGGGGCCCAGCATTTT. Encoded protein: CASSIGDRRGVPMVQGAQHF.

The chain combines TRBV7-9 with TRBJ2-3, with 7 bases aligning to TRBD2. Germline V CDR1 and CDR2: SEHNR, FQNEAQ (reference sequence). This CDR3 contains 15 residues. V shed 4 bases and J 0 bases; nucleotides not matched to a gene: 4. CDR3 in amino acids: CASSSTAGSTDTQYF. In nucleotides, the CDR3 is TGTGCCAGCAGCTCTACAGCGGGGAGCACAGATACGCAGTATTTT.

The genes are TRBV5-1 and TRBJ2-5; maybe TRBD1 (5 bases). The V end was cut by 0 bases, the J end by 1 base, with 7 bases between. CDR3 length equals 14 residues. Germline CDR1 SGHRS, CDR2 YFSETQ. The CDR3 DNA is TGCGCCAGCAGCTTGGAAGGGGTCCAAGAGACCCAGTACTTC. Protein sequence: CASSLEGVQETQYF.

The CDR3 DNA reads TGTGCCAGCAGTTATTGGGGACAGGTGAACACTGAAGCTTTCTTT. The encoded protein is CASSYWGQVNTEAFF. The rearrangement uses TRBV6-5 and TRBJ1-1; 8 bases are a match to TRBD1. This CDR3 is built from 15 residues. CDR1 is MNHEY, CDR2 SVGAGI, per germline. Trimming took 3 bases from V and 0 from J; bases not matched to a gene: 3.

The rearrangement links TRBV6-5 to TRBJ2-7, with 8 bases lining up with TRBD1. Trimming at V came to 5 bases and at J to 5 bases, leaving 11 bases not matched to a gene. CDR1 is MNHEY, CDR2 SVGAGI, per germline. The CDR3 runs to 15 residues. The chain's CDR3 is CASSPRTGKDHEQYF. CDR3 DNA sequence: TGTGCCAGCAGTCCCAGGACAGGGAAGGACCACGAGCAGTACTTC.

The gene calls are TRBV5-1 and TRBJ1-4; D is perhaps TRBD1 (6 bases). There are 16 residues in the CDR3. Per germline, CDR1 SGHRS and CDR2 YFSETQ. V gave up 0 bases and J gave up 2 bases, with 11 bases separating them. This CDR3 is CASSLGRGRTNEKLFF. The CDR3, as DNA: TGCGCCAGCAGCTTGGGCAGGGGAAGGACTAATGAAAAACTGTTTTTT.

J is TRBJ2-7 and V is TRBV28; D is perhaps TRBD1 (5 bases). CDR1 is MDHEN, CDR2 SYDVKM, per germline. Trimming removed 4 bases from V and 2 bases from J, with 12 bases in between. This CDR3 comprises 14 residues. The CDR3: CASSSGDSTYEQYF. The CDR3, as DNA: TGTGCCAGCAGTTCGGGTGACAGCACCTACGAGCAGTACTTC.

This chain joins TRBV7-9 and TRBJ1-4; TRBD1 matches at 8 bases. The length of the CDR3 is 15 residues. Germline CDR1 and CDR2: SEHNR and FQNEAQ (reference sequence). V lost 1 base and J lost 5; bases outside the gene matches: 3. The CDR3 reads CASSLEDRVNEKLFF. The DNA for the CDR3 is TGTGCCAGCAGCTTAGAGGACAGGGTGAATGAAAAACTGTTTTTT.

The V and J genes are TRBV5-1 and TRBJ1-1; TRBD1 matches at 8 bases. V shed 3 bases and J 1 base; nucleotides not matched to a gene: 5. Germline V gene sequence: CDR1 SGHRS, CDR2 YFSETQ. The length of the CDR3 is 15 residues. The DNA for the CDR3 is TGCGCCAGCAGCTGGGGGGACAGGTCGAACACTGAAGCTTTCTTT. Translating it yields CASSWGDRSNTEAFF.

The V gene is TRBV29-1, the J gene TRBJ2-2; TRBD2 might be the D (5 bases). CDR3 size: 13 residues. V lost 4 bases and J 7 bases, leaving 13 bases between the germline ends. Germline values: CDR1 SQVTM, CDR2 ANQGSEA. CDR3 bases: TGCAGCGTTGTGCCGCTCGGGGTCGGGGAGCTGTTTTTT. It specifies CSVVPLGVGELFF.

The chain has TRBV19 and TRBJ1-5; TRBD1 matches at 7 bases. CDR3 length: 18 amino acids. CDR1 is LNHDA and CDR2 is SQIVND in the germline V gene (reference sequence). V lost 3 bases to trimming and J lost 2 bases; unmatched junction nucleotides: 13. The DNA for the CDR3 is TGTGCCAGTAGTATGGGGGGCGGACAGGCGGCACGCAATCAGCCCCAGCATTTT. Translated: CASSMGGGQAARNQPQHF.

The genes are TRBV7-2 and TRBJ1-1; D not certain. V was pared by 5 bases and J by 10 bases, with 14 bases between. The length of the CDR3 is 12 residues. Germline-derived CDR1 and CDR2 are SGHTA and FQGNSA. CDR3 sequence reads: CASSPRAPGAFF. As DNA, the CDR3 is TGTGCCAGCAGCCCTCGAGCCCCGGGAGCTTTCTTT.

The chain uses TRBV5-1 and TRBJ2-1; D is unresolved. With 0 bases removed from V and 6 bases from J, the gap between germline ends came to 10 bases. The germline CDR1 and CDR2 sequences are SGHRS and YFSETQ. The CDR3 sequence is 14 residues long. The CDR3 region has the DNA TGCGCCAGCAGCTTGGATAAGCCCCCCAATGAGCAGTTCTTC. Its protein product is CASSLDKPPNEQFF.

The chain uses TRBV6-6 and TRBJ1-1; D is ambiguous. The CDR3 is 12 residues long. V was shortened by 4 bases and J by 8 bases, with 11 bases between the two germline ends. CDR1 MNHNY and CDR2 SVGAGI come from the germline V gene (reference sequence). CDR3 sequence (DNA): TGTGCCAGCAGTTCGTTACAGATCGAAGCTTTCTTT. Amino acid sequence: CASSSLQIEAFF.

This chain joins TRBV9 and TRBJ2-5, with 8 bases that match TRBD2. In germline, CDR1 is SGDLS, CDR2 YYNGEE. V was clipped by 0 bases and J by 5 bases; unmatched bases: 6. The CDR3 has 15 amino acids. CDR3 amino acids: CASSVGRGGRETQYF. Written as DNA, the CDR3 is TGTGCCAGCAGCGTAGGTCGGGGGGGTAGGGAGACCCAGTACTTC.